These 26 T cell receptor beta chains share one sample of origin, sequenced in a study of OX40 agonist ivuxolimab in advanced cancers. TCRdb's copy holds only in-frame clones and misses some; the assay was immunoSEQ multiplex PCR. The table has approximately 62,000 clones, 70% to 90% seen once. The sequences come from CD4+ or CD8+ T cells sorted from blood, collected in a trial of the OX40 agonist ivuxolimab. The receptors were sampled from an adult with an advanced solid tumor such as melanoma, head and neck, liver or kidney cancer.

This chain joins TRBV6-5 and TRBJ1-1, with D possibly TRBD1 on 5 matching bases. Germline assignment: CDR1 MNHEY and CDR2 SVGAGI. CDR3 length equals 14 residues. Trimming stripped 7 bases from V and 4 bases from J, with 16 bases between. The CDR3 sequence is CASKNRGVRTEAFF. The CDR3 DNA reads as TGTGCCAGCAAAAATCGGGGGGTTCGCACTGAAGCTTTCTTT.

The chain links TRBV7-2 to TRBJ1-1; tentative D call: TRBD1 (5 bases). The V end was cut by 5 bases, the J end by 1 base, with 14 bases between. CDR1 SGHTA and CDR2 FQGNSA come from the germline V gene. The CDR3 runs to 15 residues. In nucleotides, the CDR3 is TGTGCCAGCAGCCTAAACGGGGCAGCGAACACTGAAGCTTTCTTT. Translation: CASSLNGAANTEAFF.

The chain has TRBV2 and TRBJ1-2; the D is unclear. The CDR3 loop spans 13 amino acids. V was shortened by 1 base and J by 7 bases, with 10 bases between the two germline ends. Germline V gene lookup returns CDR1 SNHLY and CDR2 FYNNEI. CDR3 nucleotides: TGTGCCAGCAGTGAAGGTGGGCTGGGTGGCTACACCTTC. Translating gives CASSEGGLGGYTF.

V and J are TRBV7-2 and TRBJ2-3; 13 bases agree with TRBD2. CDR3 length: 16 amino acids. Trimming took 3 bases from V and 4 from J; bases not matched to a gene: 4. Per the germline V gene, CDR1 is SGHTA and CDR2 is FQGNSA. The CDR3 coding sequence is TGTGCCAGCAGCTTTGGACTAGCGGGAGAGGCAGATACGCAGTATTTT. Amino acid sequence: CASSFGLAGEADTQYF. Full variable domain (remainder filled in from reference TRBV7-2 and TRBJ2-3): GAGVSQSPSNKVTEKGKDVELRCDPISGHTALYWYRQSLGQGLEFLIYFQGNSAPDKSGLPSDRFSAERTGGSVSTLTIQRTQQEDSAVYLCASSFGLAGEADTQYFGPGTRLTVL.

The rearrangement links TRBV28 to TRBJ1-3; possible D gene TRBD1, 6 bases. This CDR3 has 15 residues. V was cut by 2 bases and J by 4 bases, with 12 bases left in between. Germline loops: CDR1 MDHEN, CDR2 SYDVKM. The DNA for the CDR3 is TGTGCCAGCAGTTTAGGGGGGGCGCCCGGAAACACCATATATTTT. Amino acids: CASSLGGAPGNTIYF. Together with reference TRBV28 and TRBJ1-3, the CDR3 gives the full variable domain: DVKVTQSSRYLVKRTGEKVFLECVQDMDHENMFWYRQDPGLGLRLIYFSYDVKMKEKGDIPEGYSVSREKKERFSLILESASTNQTSMYLCASSLGGAPGNTIYFGEGSWLTVV.

The chain recombines TRBV7-9 with TRBJ1-1, with D hard to call. V lost 7 bases, J lost 14 bases, and 26 bases lay in between. The CDR3 contains 14 residues. Germline-derived CDR1 and CDR2 are SEHNR and FQNEAQ (reference sequence). The CDR3 loop is CASNLLLYEGGTFF. CDR3 nucleotides: TGTGCCAGCAACTTGCTTTTGTACGAGGGAGGTACATTCTTT.

This chain connects TRBV30 to TRBJ1-5; weak D call: TRBD1 (6 bases). The CDR3 spans 14 residues. The V end was cut by 4 bases, the J end by 3 bases, with 13 bases between. CDR1 and CDR2 from the germline V gene are GTSNPN and SVGIG (reference sequence). The CDR3 is CAWTTGTNNQPQHF. CDR3 nucleotides: TGTGCCTGGACCACAGGGACAAACAATCAGCCCCAGCATTTT.

This clone was seen just once. The V gene is TRBV5-4, the J gene TRBJ1-3; TRBD1 is a possible D gene (6 bases). V lost 6 bases and J 8 bases, leaving 18 bases between the germline ends. The CDR3 covers 14 residues. The germline V gene encodes CDR1 SGHNT and CDR2 YYREEE (reference sequence). This CDR3 is CASTLGGAQDTIYF. CDR3 nucleotides: TGTGCCAGCACCCTGGGGGGGGCGCAGGACACCATATATTTT.

The chain links TRBV10-2 to TRBJ1-3, with 11 bases fitting TRBD1. The junction had 4 bases not matched to a gene; V was cut back by 6 bases and J by 0 bases. Per the germline V gene, CDR1 is WSHSY and CDR2 is SAAADI. This CDR3 has 16 amino acids. CDR3 DNA sequence: TGCGCCAGCAGAGATGGACAGGGGGCCTCTGGAAACACCATATATTTT. This gives the protein CASRDGQGASGNTIYF.

CDR3 region: CASSFGLPRDEQFF. The CDR3 bases are TGTGCCAGCAGCTTCGGACTTCCTAGGGATGAGCAGTTCTTC. The chain is built from TRBV7-3 and TRBJ2-1; tentative D call: TRBD2 (5 bases). The V end lost 3 bases, the J end lost 8 bases, and 14 bases lay between the germline ends. The CDR3 sequence is 14 residues long. The V gene's germline CDR1 is SGHTA and CDR2 FQGTGA.

V gene TRBV18 combines with J gene TRBJ2-5; 7 nucleotides agree with TRBD1. The ends lost 1 base at V and 5 bases at J; junction bases unmatched: 10. The CDR3 length is 16 residues. Germline V CDR1 and CDR2: KGHSH, LQKENI. The CDR3 protein is CASSPQGALSLETQYF. DNA of the CDR3: TGTGCCAGCTCACCACAGGGGGCGCTATCGTTGGAGACCCAGTACTTC. Full variable domain (outside the CDR3, taken from reference TRBV18 and TRBJ2-5): NAGVMQNPRHLVRRRGQEARLRCSPMKGHSHVYWYRQLPEEGLKFMVYLQKENIIDESGMPKERFSAEFPKEGPSILRIQQVVRGDSAAYFCASSPQGALSLETQYFGPGTRLLVL.

The V gene is TRBV7-2, the J gene TRBJ1-2; D uncertain. CDR1 and CDR2 from the germline V gene are SGHTA and FQGNSA. V lost 3 bases and J 8 bases, leaving 10 bases between the germline ends. The CDR3 length is 12 residues. The CDR3 loop is CASSLDGHGYTF. The DNA for the CDR3 is TGTGCCAGCAGCTTGGATGGGCACGGCTACACCTTC.

This chain links TRBV5-6 with TRBJ1-2, with no clear D. V lost 4 bases to trimming and J lost 6 bases, with 13 bases between them. This CDR3 region has 13 residues. Per germline, CDR1 SGHDT and CDR2 YYEEEE. CDR3 amino acids: CASSRPAAHGYTF. CDR3 sequence (DNA): TGTGCCAGCAGCAGGCCCGCGGCACATGGCTACACCTTC.

The CDR3 DNA sequence: TGTGCCAGCAGTTTATTGGGGACAGGGAACACCGGGGAGCTGTTTTTT. This gives the protein CASSLLGTGNTGELFF. The chain joins TRBV28 to TRBJ2-2; 8 nucleotides agree with TRBD1. Unmatched junction bases numbered 2, after V lost 1 base and J lost 1 base. The germline V gene encodes CDR1 MDHEN and CDR2 SYDVKM. The CDR3 totals 16 residues.

The chain couples TRBV9 to TRBJ2-1; tentative D call: TRBD2 (5 bases). Per the germline V gene, CDR1 is SGDLS and CDR2 is YYNGEE. V dropped 5 bases and J dropped 1 base, with 13 bases sitting between them. The CDR3 is 15 residues long. The CDR3 nucleotides read TGTGCCAGCAGTCCGCGAGCGGCTTCCTACAATGAGCAGTTCTTC. Its translation: CASSPRAASYNEQFF.

The CDR3 bases are TGTGCCAGCAGCTCCGTGGCAGGCGGGAGTAATTCACCCCTCCACTTT. Translated, it gives CASSSVAGGSNSPLHF. V usage is TRBV5-5 and J usage is TRBJ1-6; D is ambiguous. This CDR3 contains 16 residues. Germline CDR1 reads SGHKS; CDR2 reads YYEKEE (reference sequence). V was pared by 3 bases and J by 6 bases, with 16 bases between. The full variable domain, completed using reference TRBV5-5 and TRBJ1-6, is DAGVTQSPTHLIKTRGQQVTLRCSPISGHKSVSWYQQVLGQGPQFIFQYYEKEERGRGNFPDRFSARQFPNYSSELNVNALLLGDSALYLCASSSVAGGSNSPLHFGNGTRLTVT.

The CDR3 DNA is TGCGCCAGCAGCTTGGTGGGTAGCCTGAACACTGAAGCTTTCTTT. Translated: CASSLVGSLNTEAFF. This chain links TRBV5-1 with TRBJ1-1; D is ambiguous. CDR3 length: 15 amino acids. Germline V CDR1 and CDR2: SGHRS, YFSETQ. V was cut by 0 bases and J by 0 bases, with 9 bases left in between. The complete variable domain, with remaining parts taken from reference TRBV5-1 and TRBJ1-1, reads KAGVTQTPRYLIKTRGQQVTLSCSPISGHRSVSWYQQTPGQGLQFLFEYFSETQRNKGNFPGRFSGRQFSNSRSEMNVSTLELGDSALYLCASSLVGSLNTEAFFGQGTRLTVV.

This chain uses TRBV28 with TRBJ2-5; possible D gene TRBD2, 5 bases. This CDR3 comprises 16 residues. The V end was cut by 3 bases, the J end by 2 bases, with 16 bases between. CDR1 MDHEN and CDR2 SYDVKM come from the germline V gene. In DNA form, the CDR3 reads TGTGCCAGCAGTTTGGCAACGGCGCGGGTTCAAGAGACCCAGTACTTC. It codes for CASSLATARVQETQYF.

The chain carries TRBV19 and TRBJ2-1; TRBD2 aligns across 11 bases. The CDR3 is 16 residues long. J lost 8 bases, V lost 4 bases, and 10 bases had no gene match. CDR1 and CDR2 (germline): LNHDA, SQIVND (reference sequence). The CDR3 coding sequence is TGTGCCAGTAGTAATCCTAGCGGGGGGCCCCTCGATGAGCAGTTCTTC. Protein sequence: CASSNPSGGPLDEQFF.

The chain couples TRBV6-5 to TRBJ1-2; TRBD1 agrees at 9 bases. The V gene end was trimmed by 6 bases and the J gene end by 8 bases; junction bases not matched to a gene: 7. Per germline, CDR1 MNHEY and CDR2 SVGAGI. This CDR3 comprises 13 residues. The CDR3 reads CASSLGTGMGYTF. The DNA for the CDR3 is TGTGCCAGCAGCCTCGGGACAGGGATGGGCTACACCTTC.

V and J are TRBV9 and TRBJ2-5, with 10 bases lining up with TRBD1. This CDR3 is built from 16 residues. V trimming: 2 bases; J trimming: 5 bases; junction bases outside the gene matches: 9. The germline V gene has CDR1 SGDLS and CDR2 YYNGEE. The CDR3 loop reads CASSVGTGVRFETQYF. The DNA of the CDR3 is TGTGCCAGCAGCGTTGGGACAGGGGTCCGTTTTGAGACCCAGTACTTC.

V and J are TRBV6-5 and TRBJ1-2; tentatively, D is TRBD1 (5 bases). The ends were cut back, 0 bases at V and 6 bases at J, with 14 bases in the middle. Germline CDR1 reads MNHEY; CDR2 reads SVGAGI. The CDR3 is 15 residues long. As DNA, the CDR3 is TGTGCCAGCAGTTACTCGAATAGGGGCGCGGATGGCTACACCTTC. This sequence encodes CASSYSNRGADGYTF.

The chain has TRBV5-6 and TRBJ2-7, with D possibly matching TRBD1 (6 bases). The CDR3 has 13 residues. CDR1 is SGHDT and CDR2 is YYEEEE in the germline V gene. V was clipped by 1 base and J by 7 bases, with 12 bases between them. CDR3 DNA sequence: TGTGCCAGCAGCTTGCTCAGGGGTCGGGAGCAGTACTTC. Residues: CASSLLRGREQYF.

This chain uses TRBV18 with TRBJ2-4, with D maybe TRBD2 (5 bases). In germline, CDR1 is KGHSH, CDR2 LQKENI. This CDR3 has 13 amino acids. V lost 4 bases, J lost 8 bases, and 12 bases lay in between. CDR3 sequence (DNA): TGTGCCAGCTCACGACTCCCCGGGGACATTCAGTACTTC. Its translation: CASSRLPGDIQYF.

V usage is TRBV6-4 and J usage is TRBJ1-1; D might be TRBD1 (6 bases). Trimming shortened V by 5 bases and J by 2 bases, and 12 bases separated the two germline ends. The CDR3 consists of 14 residues. Germline V lookup: CDR1 MRHNA, CDR2 SNTAGT. CDR3 DNA: TGTGCCAGCAGTATCTCGACAGGAAACACTGAAGCTTTCTTT. It codes for CASSISTGNTEAFF.

V is TRBV7-2 and J is TRBJ2-5, with TRBD2 matching over 8 bases. The germline CDR1 and CDR2 sequences are SGHTA and FQGNSA. The CDR3 length is 15 residues. The V and J ends lost 3 bases and 4 bases, in that order; junction bases with no gene match: 7. CDR3 sequence (DNA): TGTGCCAGCAGCTTCCGGTCGGGGGGGGCAGAGACCCAGTACTTC. It encodes CASSFRSGGAETQYF.